This T cell receptor beta chain stems from a study of cytomegalovirus exposure and HLA in healthy donors. Study results and limitations: It was shown in a later analysis that HLA-associated TCR beta chains were more clonally expanded than other, equally common chains.

The germline V gene encodes CDR1 MDHEN and CDR2 SYDVKM. The CDR3 covers 13 residues. The V end lost 3 bases, the J end lost 4 bases, and 7 bases lay between the germline ends. PCR employed 60 Vbeta and 13 Jbeta primers. Some clones are missing from TCRdb's copy, which holds only in-frame ones; the method was immunoSEQ multiplex PCR. Among approximately 180,000 clones listed, about three quarters were seen once. With respect to this clone: Antigen specificity is unknown.

This chain connects TRBV28 to TRBJ1-5, with D uncertain. Sequenced input: PBMCs. This TCR was sampled from a man aged 40-55 years in good health and CMV-seropositive. CDR3 DNA sequence: TGTGCCAGCAGTTTCCCGGGAAATCAGCCCCAGCATTTT. Amino acids: CASSFPGNQPQHF.